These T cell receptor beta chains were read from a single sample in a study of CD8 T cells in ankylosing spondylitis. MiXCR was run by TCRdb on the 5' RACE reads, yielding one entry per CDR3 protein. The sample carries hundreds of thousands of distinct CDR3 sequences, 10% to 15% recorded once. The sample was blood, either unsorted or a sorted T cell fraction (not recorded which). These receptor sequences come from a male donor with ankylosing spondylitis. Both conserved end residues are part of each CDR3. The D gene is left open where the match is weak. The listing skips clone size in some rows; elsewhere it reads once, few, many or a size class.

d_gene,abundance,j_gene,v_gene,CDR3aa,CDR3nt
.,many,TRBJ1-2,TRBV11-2,CASSAWTLPIYGYTF,TGTGCCAGCAGCGCTTGGACCCTTCCCATCTATGGCTACACCTTC
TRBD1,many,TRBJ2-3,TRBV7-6,CASSLPRTRGLEDTQYF,TGTGCCAGCAGCTTACCCAGGACCAGGGGGCTGGAAGATACGCAGTATTTT
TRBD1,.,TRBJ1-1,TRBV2,CASRRGTGETEAFF,TGTGCCAGCAGGCGGGGGACAGGGGAAACTGAAGCTTTCTTT
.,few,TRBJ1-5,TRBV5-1,CASSLVTGRDQPQHF,TGCGCCAGCAGCTTGGTAACGGGGCGAGATCAGCCCCAGCATTTT
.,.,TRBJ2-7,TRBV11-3,CASSSREDEQYF,TGTGCCAGCAGCTCAAGAGAAGACGAGCAGTACTTC
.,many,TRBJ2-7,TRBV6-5,CASKFWGNDEQYF,TGTGCCAGCAAGTTTTGGGGGAACGACGAGCAGTACTTC
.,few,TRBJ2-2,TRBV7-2,CASSLGSAGTGELFF,TGTGCCAGCAGCTTAGGGAGCGCGGGAACCGGGGAGCTGTTTTTT
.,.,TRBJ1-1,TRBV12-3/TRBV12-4,CASSLALQTGKAFF,TGTGCCAGCAGTTTAGCGCTCCAGACGGGTAAGGCTTTCTTT
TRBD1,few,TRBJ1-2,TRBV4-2,CASSHGTGDNYGYTF,TGTGCCAGCAGCCATGGGACAGGAGACAACTATGGCTACACCTTC
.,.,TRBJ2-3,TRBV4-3,CASSLRLSLSTDTQYF,TGCGCCAGCAGCCTTAGACTATCCTTGAGCACAGATACGCAGTATTTT
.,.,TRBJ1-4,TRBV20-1,CSASLEVEREKLFF,TGCAGTGCTAGCTTGGAGGTGGAGAGGGAAAAACTGTTTTTT
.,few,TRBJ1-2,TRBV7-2,CASSSGTKGWHYGYTF,TGTGCCAGCAGCTCCGGGACAAAGGGCTGGCACTATGGCTACACCTTC